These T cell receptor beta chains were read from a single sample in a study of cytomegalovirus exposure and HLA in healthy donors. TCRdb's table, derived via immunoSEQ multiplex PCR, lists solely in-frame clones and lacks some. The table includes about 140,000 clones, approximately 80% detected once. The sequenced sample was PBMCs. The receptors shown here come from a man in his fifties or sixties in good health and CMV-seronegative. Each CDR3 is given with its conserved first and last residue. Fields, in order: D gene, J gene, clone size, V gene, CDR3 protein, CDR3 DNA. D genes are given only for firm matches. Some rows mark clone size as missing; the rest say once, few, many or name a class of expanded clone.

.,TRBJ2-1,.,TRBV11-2,CASSLDGGSGNEQFF,TGTGCCAGCAGCTTAGACGGGGGTTCGGGGAATGAGCAGTTCTTC
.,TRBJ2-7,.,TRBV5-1,CASSLGTHTNEQYF,TGCGCCAGCAGCTTGGGGACTCATACTAACGAGCAGTACTTC
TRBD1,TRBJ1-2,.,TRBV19,CASSARGGQGYGYTF,TGTGCCAGTAGTGCCCGCGGGGGACAGGGATATGGCTACACCTTC
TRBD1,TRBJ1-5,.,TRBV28,CATQTGGGNQPQHF,TGTGCCACACAGACAGGGGGAGGGAATCAGCCCCAGCATTTT
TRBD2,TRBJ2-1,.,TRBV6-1,CASVALAGADEQFF,TGTGCCAGCGTGGCCCTAGCGGGCGCTGATGAGCAGTTCTTC
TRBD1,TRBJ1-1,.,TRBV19,CASKTGLVNTEAFF,TGTGCCAGTAAGACAGGGCTAGTGAACACTGAAGCTTTCTTT
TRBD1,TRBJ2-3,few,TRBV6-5,CASTSGGVLSDTQYF,TGTGCCAGCACTTCAGGGGGCGTACTTTCTGATACGCAGTATTTT
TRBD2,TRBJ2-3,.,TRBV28,CASIRAGDTDTQYF,TGTGCCAGCATCAGAGCGGGGGATACAGATACGCAGTATTTT
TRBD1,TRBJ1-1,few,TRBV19,CASSIEGQRNTEAFF,TGTGCCAGTAGTATAGAGGGACAGAGGAACACTGAAGCTTTCTTT
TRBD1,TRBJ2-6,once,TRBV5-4,CASSLLRTGQANVLTF,TGTGCCAGCAGCTTACTCCGGACAGGGCAGGCCAACGTCCTGACTTTC
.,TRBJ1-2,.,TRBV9,CASSHELNYGYTF,TGTGCCAGCAGTCACGAGCTTAACTATGGCTACACCTTC
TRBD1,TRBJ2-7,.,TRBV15,CATSQTGEREQYF,TGTGCCACCAGCCAGACAGGGGAACGCGAGCAGTACTTC
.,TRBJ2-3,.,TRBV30,CAWGGGTDTQYF,TGTGCCTGGGGCGGGGGCACAGATACGCAGTATTTT
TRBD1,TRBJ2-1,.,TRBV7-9,CASTPARQGNMYNEQFF,TGTGCCAGCACCCCCGCCCGACAGGGAAATATGTACAATGAGCAGTTCTTC
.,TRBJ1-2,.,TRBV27,CASSLRGGHGYTF,TGTGCCAGCAGTTTAAGAGGGGGACATGGCTACACCTTC
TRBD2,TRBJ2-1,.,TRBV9,CASIERERKNEQFF,TGTGCCAGTATTGAGCGGGAAAGAAAGAATGAGCAGTTCTTC
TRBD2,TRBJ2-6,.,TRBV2,CASSATSGSLAGANVLTF,TGTGCCAGCAGCGCTACTAGCGGGAGCCTTGCTGGGGCCAACGTCCTGACTTTC
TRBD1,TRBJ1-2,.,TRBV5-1,CASSLNDRAYGYTF,TGCGCCAGCAGCTTAAACGACAGGGCCTATGGCTACACCTTC
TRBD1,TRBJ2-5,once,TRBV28,CASSFRTGRDFQETQYF,TGTGCCAGCAGTTTCCGGACAGGCCGAGACTTCCAAGAGACCCAGTACTTC
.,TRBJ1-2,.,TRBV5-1,CASSLSQAINYGYTF,TGCGCCAGCAGCTTGAGTCAGGCCATCAACTATGGCTACACCTTC
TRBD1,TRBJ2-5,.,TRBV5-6,CASSSMGQAKGETQYF,TGTGCCAGCAGCTCGATGGGACAGGCGAAAGGGGAGACCCAGTACTTC
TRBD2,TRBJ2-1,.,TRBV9,CASTGSSGSGGDEQFF,TGTGCCAGCACGGGGTCTAGCGGGAGTGGGGGGGATGAGCAGTTCTTC
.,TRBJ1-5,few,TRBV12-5,CASGLQETGNQPQHF,TGTGCTAGTGGTTTGCAGGAAACGGGAAATCAGCCCCAGCATTTT
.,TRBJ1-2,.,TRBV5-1,CASSLPGDGYTF,TGCGCCAGCAGCTTGCCAGGGGACGGCTACACCTTC
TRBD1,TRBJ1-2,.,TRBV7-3,CASSPRTGHLSYGYTF,TGTGCCAGCAGCCCCAGGACAGGGCATCTCTCCTATGGCTACACCTTC
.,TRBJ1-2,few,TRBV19,CASSTGPGDYGYTF,TGTGCCAGTAGTACGGGACCGGGGGACTATGGCTACACCTTC
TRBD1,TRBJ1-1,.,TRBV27,CASSLSGQGAGTEAFF,TGTGCCAGCAGTTTATCGGGACAGGGGGCTGGAACTGAAGCTTTCTTT
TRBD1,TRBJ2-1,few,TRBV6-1,CASSGGGRGLDNEQFF,TGTGCCAGCAGTGGAGGTGGCAGGGGGCTCGACAATGAGCAGTTCTTC
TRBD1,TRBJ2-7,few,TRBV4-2,CASSQAQGVAYEQYF,TGTGCCAGCAGCCAAGCGCAGGGGGTCGCCTACGAGCAGTACTTC
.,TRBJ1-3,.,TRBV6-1,CASSAGQSSGNTIYF,TGTGCCAGCAGCGCAGGACAGTCCTCTGGAAACACCATATATTTT
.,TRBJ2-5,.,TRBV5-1,CASSSTGTTPYQETQYF,TGCGCCAGCAGCAGTACAGGGACCACCCCGTACCAAGAGACCCAGTACTTC
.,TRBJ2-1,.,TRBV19,CASSGGLAYNEQFF,TGTGCCAGTAGTGGCGGACTCGCATACAATGAGCAGTTCTTC
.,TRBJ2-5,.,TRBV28,CASNAGGKTQYF,TGTGCCAGCAATGCAGGGGGGAAGACCCAGTACTTC
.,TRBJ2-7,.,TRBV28,CASSFEMPVQTYEQYF,TGTGCCAGCAGTTTTGAAATGCCAGTTCAAACCTACGAGCAGTACTTC
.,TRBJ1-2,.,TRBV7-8,CASSSGVLASGHGYTF,TGTGCCAGCAGCTCCGGAGTTTTGGCTAGTGGCCATGGCTACACCTTC
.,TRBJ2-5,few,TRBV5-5,CASSFRASQETQYF,TGTGCCAGCAGCTTCCGAGCGTCACAAGAGACCCAGTACTTC
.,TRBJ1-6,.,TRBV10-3,CATSFSRQAHNSPLHF,TGTGCCACCTCGTTTAGTCGACAGGCACATAATTCACCCCTCCACTTT
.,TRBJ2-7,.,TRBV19,CASSIVKDTAYEQYF,TGTGCCAGTAGTATAGTAAAGGACACCGCCTACGAGCAGTACTTC
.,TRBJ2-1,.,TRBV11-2,CATTQGINEQFF,TGTGCCACTACACAGGGAATTAATGAGCAGTTCTTC
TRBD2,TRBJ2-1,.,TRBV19,CASSVAGTSGTGNEQFF,TGTGCCAGTAGTGTCGCCGGGACTAGCGGTACTGGGAATGAGCAGTTCTTC
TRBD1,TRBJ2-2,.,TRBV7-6,CASSRTGGDTGELFF,TGTGCCAGCAGCCGGACAGGGGGCGACACCGGGGAGCTGTTTTTT
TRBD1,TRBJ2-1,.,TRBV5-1,CASSLGSGGSSYNEQFF,TGCGCCAGCAGCTTGGGGTCAGGGGGTAGCTCCTACAATGAGCAGTTCTTC
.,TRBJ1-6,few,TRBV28,CASSPTRGYNSPLHF,TGTGCCAGCAGTCCAACCAGGGGCTATAATTCACCCCTCCACTTT
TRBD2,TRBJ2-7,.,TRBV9,CASSPRPAGSYEQYF,TGTGCCAGCAGCCCTCGGCCAGCGGGATCCTACGAGCAGTACTTC
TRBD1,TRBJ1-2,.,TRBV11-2,CASSSGQGYGYTF,TGTGCCAGCAGCTCCGGACAGGGCTATGGCTACACCTTC
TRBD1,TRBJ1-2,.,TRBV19,CASRLRDRGSFYGYTF,TGTGCCAGTAGACTCCGGGACAGGGGATCCTTCTATGGCTACACCTTC